These 22 T cell receptor beta chains came from one sample sequenced in a study of shared clonotypes between healthy human individuals. Assay: immunoSEQ multiplex PCR; the TCRdb copy retains only in-frame clones and omits some. The top ten hold 1.5% to 2% of the sample, which has about 2.2 million clones, 80% to 95% seen once. Naive CD8 isolation took CD45RO-negative cells positively selected for CCR7 and excluded terminally differentiated effector memory CD45RA+ cells. The source material was naive CD8+ T cells from PBMCs. The receptors shown here come from a man younger than 30 in good health. Some clones in this sample may be carry-over from other donors' samples.

The V gene is TRBV4-1, the J gene TRBJ2-4; the D call may be TRBD1 or TRBD2 (5 bases each). CDR1 is MGHRA, CDR2 YSYEKL, per germline. This CDR3 comprises 19 residues. Trimming shortened V by 0 bases and J by 1 base, and 19 bases separated the two germline ends. The CDR3 protein is CASSQDVATGPLAKNIQYF. The CDR3 nucleotides are TGCGCCAGCAGCCAAGACGTTGCAACGGGACCTCTCGCCAAAAACATTCAGTACTTC.

This clone was picked up one time. The chain carries TRBV11-2 and TRBJ1-4; D remains ambiguous. Germline values: CDR1 SGHAT, CDR2 FQNNGV. The CDR3 length is 15 residues. Deletions cut 2 bases from V and 5 bases from J, with 12 bases between. This chain's CDR3 is CASSLSRVGNEKLFF. The CDR3 DNA reads as TGTGCCAGCAGCTTATCTCGGGTCGGAAATGAAAAACTGTTTTTT. Based on the CDR3 plus reference TRBV11-2 and TRBJ1-4, the full variable domain is EAGVAQSPRYKIIEKRQSVAFWCNPISGHATLYWYQQILGQGPKLLIQFQNNGVVDDSQLPKDRFSAERLKGVDSTLKIQPAKLEDSAVYLCASSLSRVGNEKLFFGSGTQLSVL.

This clone was counted ten times or more. This sample includes further DNA sequences coding for the same CDR3. The gene calls are TRBV7-3 and TRBJ2-3, with 11 bases fitting TRBD2. Losses at the gene ends were 6 bases for V and 0 bases for J; bases not matched to a gene: 2. This CDR3 has 15 residues. Germline loops: CDR1 SGHTA, CDR2 FQGTGA. The CDR3 DNA reads as TGTGCCAGCAGTCGACTAGCGGGAAGCACAGATACGCAGTATTTT. Its protein is CASSRLAGSTDTQYF.

The gene calls are TRBV6-5 and TRBJ2-5, with D tentatively TRBD1 (5 bases). This CDR3 contains 14 residues. The germline CDR1 and CDR2 sequences are MNHEY and SVGAGI. Trimming pared 0 bases from V and 7 bases from J, leaving 12 bases between. CDR3 sequence reads: CASSYSSPRGTQYF. Here the CDR3 DNA reads TGTGCCAGCAGTTACTCTTCCCCAAGGGGGACCCAGTACTTC.

This chain links TRBV20-1 with TRBJ1-2; the D is unclear. V gave up 4 bases and J gave up 6 bases, with 0 bases separating them. The germline gives CDR1 DFQATT, CDR2 SNEGSKA (reference sequence). The CDR3 is 8 residues long. The CDR3 region has the DNA TGCAGTGCTAATGGCTACACCTTC. It translates to CSANGYTF.

Regarding this clone: Other DNA sequences within the sample encode an identical CDR3. V is TRBV27 and J is TRBJ2-3, with TRBD2 matching over 7 bases. This CDR3 spans 15 amino acids. Germline V gene sequence: CDR1 MNHEY, CDR2 SMNVEV (reference sequence). Unmatched junction bases numbered 3, after V lost 3 bases and J lost 0 bases. The CDR3 sequence: CASSFSSGSTDTQYF. CDR3 nucleotides: TGTGCCAGCAGTTTCTCTAGCGGAAGCACAGATACGCAGTATTTT.

V gene TRBV9 combines with J gene TRBJ2-1; TRBD2 aligns across 7 bases. J was trimmed by 8 bases and V by 4 bases; bases with no gene match: 21. CDR1 is SGDLS and CDR2 is YYNGEE in the germline V gene. The CDR3 covers 18 residues. CDR3 sequence (DNA): TGTGCCAGCAGCCACAACCTAGGCCTAGCGGAGCCCTTACATGAGCAGTTCTTC. Protein product: CASSHNLGLAEPLHEQFF.

The chain couples TRBV28 to TRBJ2-7; 14 bases fit TRBD2. Losses at the gene ends were 3 bases for V and 2 bases for J; bases not matched to a gene: 6. There are 17 residues in the CDR3. Germline values: CDR1 MDHEN, CDR2 SYDVKM. In DNA form, the CDR3 reads TGTGCCAGCAGTTTGGGGACTAGCGGGAGTGGGACCTACGAGCAGTACTTC. This sequence encodes CASSLGTSGSGTYEQYF.

The chain combines TRBV6-5 with TRBJ2-7; TRBD1 matches 7 bases. Germline CDR1 is MNHEY and CDR2 is SVGAGI. V shed 5 bases, J shed 5 bases, and the junction held 9 bases outside the gene matches. The CDR3 is 14 amino acids. CDR3 region: CASSQIRTGDEQYF. In nucleotides, the CDR3 is TGTGCCAGCAGTCAGATTCGGACAGGCGACGAGCAGTACTTC.

Only one count was recorded for this clone. The chain couples TRBV10-3 to TRBJ1-2; 10 bases map to TRBD1. This CDR3 spans 22 amino acids. J gave up 4 bases and V 1 base, and 24 bases lay outside the gene matches. CDR1 is ENHRY and CDR2 is SYGVKD in the germline V gene. The CDR3 DNA follows: TGTGCCATCAGTGAGTTCATACCCCCCTTCGGGACAGGGGACCGACCTGGCTATGGCTACACCTTC. It translates to CAISEFIPPFGTGDRPGYGYTF.

The chain carries TRBV4-1 and TRBJ2-2; no definite D call. The CDR3 runs 14 residues. V lost 0 bases, J lost 6 bases, and 8 bases lay in between. The germline CDR1 and CDR2 sequences are MGHRA and YSYEKL. The CDR3 loop reads CASSQDKIAGELFF. The CDR3 region has the DNA TGCGCCAGCAGCCAAGACAAAATTGCCGGGGAGCTGTTTTTT.

CDR3 sequence: CASSIQGGSYEQYF. CDR3 coding DNA: TGTGCCAGTAGTATCCAGGGTGGATCCTACGAGCAGTACTTC. J is TRBJ2-7 and V is TRBV19, with D possibly being TRBD1 (5 bases). The CDR3 consists of 14 residues. Trimming removed 3 bases at V and 1 base at J, with 10 bases between. Germline CDR1 and CDR2: LNHDA and SQIVND (reference sequence).

This chain uses TRBV7-2 with TRBJ2-7, with D perhaps matching TRBD1 or TRBD2 (5 bases each). Germline V gene lookup returns CDR1 SGHTA and CDR2 FQGNSA. The CDR3 covers 15 residues. With 4 bases removed from V and 4 bases from J, the gap between germline ends came to 17 bases. CDR3 amino acids: CASSSIGTGAYEQYF. The DNA for the CDR3 is TGTGCCAGCAGCTCCATCGGGACCGGAGCTTACGAGCAGTACTTC.

The chain joins TRBV9 to TRBJ1-4; D unclear. CDR3 size: 14 residues. From germline, CDR1 is SGDLS and CDR2 YYNGEE. V shed 4 bases and J shed 7 bases, with 14 bases lying between them. The CDR3 DNA reads as TGTGCCAGCAGCTTCCGGGCTTATCCTGAAAAACTGTTTTTT. Amino acids: CASSFRAYPEKLFF.

This chain links TRBV7-9 with TRBJ2-2; perhaps TRBD1 as D (5 bases). V was shortened by 5 bases and J by 0 bases, with 16 bases between the two germline ends. Germline CDR1 SEHNR, CDR2 FQNEAQ (reference sequence). This CDR3 spans 17 amino acids. CDR3 nucleotide sequence: TGTGCCAGCAGCCCGGACACTTCCTCAGCGAACACCGGGGAGCTGTTTTTT. Encoded protein: CASSPDTSSANTGELFF.

This clone was recorded once. The chain joins TRBV28 to TRBJ1-5, with D hard to call. Trimming cost V 3 bases and J 2 bases, with 14 bases left between them. Germline V lookup: CDR1 MDHEN, CDR2 SYDVKM. The CDR3 is 16 residues long. CDR3: CASSLLRGGGNQPQHF. As DNA, the CDR3 is TGTGCCAGCAGTTTGCTGCGGGGTGGAGGCAATCAGCCCCAGCATTTT.

This chain uses TRBV4-1 with TRBJ1-4, with D possibly being TRBD1 (5 bases). The germline V and J ends were trimmed by 1 base and 0 bases, with 21 bases remaining between them. Germline-derived CDR1 and CDR2 are MGHRA and YSYEKL. This CDR3 is 20 amino acids long. CDR3 residues: CASSQGFRDLLFSTNEKLFF. The CDR3 DNA reads as TGCGCCAGCAGCCAAGGGTTCCGGGACTTATTATTTTCAACTAATGAAAAACTGTTTTTT.

This clone was observed a single time. The CDR3 protein is CAWSASGIRYEQYF. CDR3 in DNA: TGTGCCTGGAGTGCATCAGGGATTCGCTACGAGCAGTACTTC. This chain connects TRBV30 to TRBJ2-7; maybe TRBD1 (5 bases). V lost 1 base, J lost 3 bases, and 13 bases lay in between. CDR1 GTSNPN and CDR2 SVGIG come from the germline V gene (reference sequence). This CDR3 region has 14 residues.

The gene calls are TRBV4-2 and TRBJ1-2; D might be TRBD1 (5 bases). Between the trimmed V and J ends, which lost 1 base and 6 bases, there was a span of 15 bases. The CDR3 covers 15 residues. Germline V gene sequence: CDR1 LGHNA, CDR2 YNFKEQ. In DNA form, the CDR3 reads TGTGCCAGCAGCCAAGTGTCGGGGGTTTCAGATGGCTACACCTTC. Encoded protein: CASSQVSGVSDGYTF.

The gene calls are TRBV25-1 and TRBJ2-2; D not certain. The CDR3 is 13 amino acids. CDR1 is MGHDK, CDR2 SYGVNS, per germline. Here the CDR3 DNA reads TGTGAAAGAACTAAACCGAACACCGGGGAGCTGTTTTTT. This gives the protein CERTKPNTGELFF.

The V call is TRBV29-1, the J call TRBJ2-1; no definite D call. CDR3 length: 15 amino acids. Germline V CDR1 and CDR2: SQVTM, ANQGSEA. V was clipped by 0 bases and J by 0 bases, with 9 bases between them. The CDR3 DNA reads as TGCAGCGTTGAAGAAGATGGCAGCTCCTACAATGAGCAGTTCTTC. It encodes CSVEEDGSSYNEQFF.

The CDR3 loop reads CASSSSQDGPEAFF. In DNA, the CDR3 is TGTGCCAGCAGCTCCAGTCAGGACGGACCTGAAGCTTTCTTT. V and J are TRBV5-4 and TRBJ1-1; no definite D call. The CDR3 is made up of 14 amino acids. Trimming took 3 bases from V and 6 from J, leaving 15 bases between them. Germline lookup yields CDR1 SGHNT and CDR2 YYREEE (reference sequence).